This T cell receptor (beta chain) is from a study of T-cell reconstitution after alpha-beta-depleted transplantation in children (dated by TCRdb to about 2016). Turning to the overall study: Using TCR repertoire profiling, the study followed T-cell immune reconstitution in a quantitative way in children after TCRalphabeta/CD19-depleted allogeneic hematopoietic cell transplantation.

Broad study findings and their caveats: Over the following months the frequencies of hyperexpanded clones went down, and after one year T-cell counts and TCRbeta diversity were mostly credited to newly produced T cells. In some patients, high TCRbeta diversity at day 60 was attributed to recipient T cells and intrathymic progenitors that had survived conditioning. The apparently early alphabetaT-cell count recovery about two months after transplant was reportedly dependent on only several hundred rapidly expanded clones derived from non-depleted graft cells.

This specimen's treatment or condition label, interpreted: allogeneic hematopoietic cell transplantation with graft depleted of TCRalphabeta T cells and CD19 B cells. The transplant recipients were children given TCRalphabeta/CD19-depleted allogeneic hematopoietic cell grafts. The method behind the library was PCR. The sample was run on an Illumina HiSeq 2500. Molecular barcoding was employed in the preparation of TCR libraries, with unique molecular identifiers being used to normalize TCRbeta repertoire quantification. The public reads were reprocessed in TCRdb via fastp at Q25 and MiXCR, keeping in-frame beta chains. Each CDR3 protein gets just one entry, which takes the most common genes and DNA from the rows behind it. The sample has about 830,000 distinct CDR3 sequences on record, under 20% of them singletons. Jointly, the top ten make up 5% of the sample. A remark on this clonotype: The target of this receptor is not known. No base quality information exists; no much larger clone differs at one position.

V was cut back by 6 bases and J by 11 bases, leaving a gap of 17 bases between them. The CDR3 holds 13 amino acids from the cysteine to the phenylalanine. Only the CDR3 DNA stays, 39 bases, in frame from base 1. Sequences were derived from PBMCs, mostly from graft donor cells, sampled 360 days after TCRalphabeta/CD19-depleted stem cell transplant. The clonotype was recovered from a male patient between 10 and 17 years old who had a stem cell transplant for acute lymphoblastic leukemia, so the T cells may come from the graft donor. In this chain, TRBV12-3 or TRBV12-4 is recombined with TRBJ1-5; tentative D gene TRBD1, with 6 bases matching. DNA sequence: TGTGCCAGCAGCCCGGGTGGGGGCAGCGCCCAGCATTTT. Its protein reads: CASSPGGGSAQHF.